Following are 5 T cell receptor beta chains from one sample sequenced in a study of blood T cells in healthy people across ages. For the second PCR, which ran for about 7 to 12 cycles, a sample-barcoded 5' primer and a J-beta primer mix were used. MiXCR, applied by TCRdb to the 5' RACE reads, yields one record per CDR3 protein. The sample shows more than 1 million distinct CDR3 sequences, 35% to 50% of them seen only once. The sample consisted of blood. The receptors shown here come from a woman aged 55 to 70 in good health.

V and J are TRBV7-2 and TRBJ2-3; the D is unclear. From germline, CDR1 is SGHTA and CDR2 FQGNSA. Trimming removed 5 bases from V and 3 bases from J, with 12 bases in between. CDR3 size: 14 residues. CDR3 DNA sequence: TGTGCCAGCAGCCTTGCTAGTGTAACAGATACGCAGTATTTT. Amino acid sequence: CASSLASVTDTQYF.

V is TRBV29-1 and J is TRBJ1-3; D not certain. This CDR3 contains 14 residues. The ends were cut back, 6 bases at V and 2 bases at J, with 14 bases in the middle. Germline assignment: CDR1 SQVTM and CDR2 ANQGSEA. CDR3 DNA: TGCAGCGTGGCAGGAGGTCTGGCTGGAAACACCATATATTTT. Its protein is CSVAGGLAGNTIYF.

This clonotype was picked up a small number of times. The chain couples TRBV10-3 to TRBJ2-6; unclear D gene. CDR1 and CDR2 from the germline V gene are ENHRY and SYGVKD. V was cut by 3 bases and J by 2 bases, with 11 bases left in between. The CDR3 extends over 16 amino acids. DNA for the CDR3: TGTGCCATCAGTGAAGGCTTCACGGCTGGGGCCAACGTCCTGACTTTC. This codes for CAISEGFTAGANVLTF.

This chain links TRBV6-1 with TRBJ1-1; D possibly corresponds to TRBD1 (5 bases). Per germline, CDR1 MNHNS and CDR2 SASEGT. Trimming left V 3 bases short and J 6 bases short, with 11 bases between. The CDR3 extends over 13 amino acids. CDR3 nucleotide sequence: TGTGCCAGCAGTGATTGGCAGGGTCCTGAAGCTTTCTTT. This encodes CASSDWQGPEAFF.

This clonotype was observed once. The chain links TRBV4-1 to TRBJ1-1, with a tentative D call TRBD1 (6 bases). Germline V gene data show CDR1 as MGHRA and CDR2 as YSYEKL. This CDR3 contains 16 residues. Deletions cut 0 bases from V and 1 base from J, with 12 bases between. For the CDR3, the DNA is TGCGCCAGCAGCCAAGATCATGGGACATGGAACACTGAAGCTTTCTTT. Translating it yields CASSQDHGTWNTEAFF.